The clone carrying this T cell receptor beta chain was seen at least ten times. The data were obtained in a study of CD8 T cells in ankylosing spondylitis. TCRdb reanalysed the 5' RACE reads using MiXCR and keeps one entry per CDR3 protein. The sample gives 250,000 or so distinct CDR3 sequences, under 30% of which show up once; roughly 0.67% is in the top ten. The V and J ends lost 1 base and 0 bases respectively, with 11 bases between them. This CDR3 is built from 16 residues. Looked up from germline, CDR1 is SGHTA and CDR2 is FQGNSA. This TCR came from a male donor with ankylosing spondylitis or in good health (not recorded which). The specimen was blood, either unsorted or a sorted T cell fraction (not recorded which). V usage is TRBV7-2 and J usage is TRBJ2-3, with D perhaps matching TRBD2 (5 bases). The CDR3 region has the DNA TGTGCCAGCAGCTTAGGCCGGGGAACCAGCACAGATACGCAGTATTTT. Its protein product is CASSLGRGTSTDTQYF.